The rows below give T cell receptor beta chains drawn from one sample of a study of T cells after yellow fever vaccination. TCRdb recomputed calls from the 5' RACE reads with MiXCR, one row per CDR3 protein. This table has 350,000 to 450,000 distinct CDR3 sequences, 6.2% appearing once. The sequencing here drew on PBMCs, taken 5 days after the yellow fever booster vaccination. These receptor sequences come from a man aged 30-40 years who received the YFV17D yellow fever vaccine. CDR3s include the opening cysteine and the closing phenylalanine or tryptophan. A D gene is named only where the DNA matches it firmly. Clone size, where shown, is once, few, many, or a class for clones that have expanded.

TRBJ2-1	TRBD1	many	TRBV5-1	TGCGCCAGCAGCTTGGCGAGAGACAGGGAGTTCTTC	CASSLARDREFF
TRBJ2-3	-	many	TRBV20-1	TGCAGTGCTAGCTCTCCTGCGGGCACAGATACGCAGTATTTT	CSASSPAGTDTQYF
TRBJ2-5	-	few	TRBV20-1	TGCAGTGCCCCGGATTACGCCAGGACCCAGTACTTC	CSAPDYARTQYF
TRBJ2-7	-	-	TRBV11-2	TGTGCCAGCAGCCCAGCCCTTTTAGCCTACGAGCAGTACTTC	CASSPALLAYEQYF
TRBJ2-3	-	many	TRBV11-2	TGTGCCAGCAGCTTTCGGGGCAGCCCAGCCGGTGATACGCAGTATTTT	CASSFRGSPAGDTQYF
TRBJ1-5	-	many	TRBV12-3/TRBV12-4	TGTGCCAGCAGTAGACAGAATCAGCCCCAGCATTTT	CASSRQNQPQHF
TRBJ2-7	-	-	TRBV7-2	TGTGCCAGCAGCTTATTGTCCCAAAGCTCCTACGAGCAGTACTTC	CASSLLSQSSYEQYF
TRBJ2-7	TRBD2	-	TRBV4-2	TGTGCCAGCAGCCATAAAGCGGGATCGACCTACGAGCAGTACTTC	CASSHKAGSTYEQYF
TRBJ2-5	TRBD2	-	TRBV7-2	TGTGCCAGCAGCCCGGCCGAACTAGCGGGTATGGAGACCCAGTACTTC	CASSPAELAGMETQYF
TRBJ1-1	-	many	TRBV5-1	TGCGCCAGCATGGGGGACACTGAAGCTTTCTTT	CASMGDTEAFF
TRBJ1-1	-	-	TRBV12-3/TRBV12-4	TGTGCCAGCAGTTTAGTAGGCCGGGACACTGAAGCTTTCTTT	CASSLVGRDTEAFF
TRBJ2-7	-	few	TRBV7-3	TGTGCCAGCTCAGCAGGCCACCCCTACGAGCAGTACTTC	CASSAGHPYEQYF
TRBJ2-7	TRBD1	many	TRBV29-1	TGCAGCGTCATAAGTCCCGACAGGGTTGCCGAGCAGTACTTC	CSVISPDRVAEQYF
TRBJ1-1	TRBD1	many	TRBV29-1	TGCAGCGTTGGACAGGGTTACATGAACACTGAAGCTTTCTTT	CSVGQGYMNTEAFF
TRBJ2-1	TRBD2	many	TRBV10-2	TGCGCCAGCAGTGAGCTAGCGGGAGGACGTGAGCAGTTCTTC	CASSELAGGREQFF
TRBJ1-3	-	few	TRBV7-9	TGTGCCAGCAGCTATGGGGCCAGCTCTGGAAACACCATATATTTT	CASSYGASSGNTIYF
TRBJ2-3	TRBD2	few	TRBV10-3	TGTGCCATCAGTGAAGGGCTAGCGGGCTCCGGAGATACGCAGTATTTT	CAISEGLAGSGDTQYF
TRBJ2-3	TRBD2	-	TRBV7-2	TGTGCCAGCAGCCCCATCTCCGGGGGGGCAGATACGCAGTATTTT	CASSPISGGADTQYF
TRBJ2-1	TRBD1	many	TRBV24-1	TGTGCCACCAGTGACTCCGGGACAGGGGGCAATGAGCAGTTCTTC	CATSDSGTGGNEQFF
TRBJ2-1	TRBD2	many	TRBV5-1	TGCGCCAGCAGCTCTTCTAGCGGGGGAATATTCTCCTACAATGAGCAGTTCTTC	CASSSSSGGIFSYNEQFF
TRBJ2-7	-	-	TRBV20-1	TGCAGTGCCCGGACTACAATATCCTACGAGCAGTACTTC	CSARTTISYEQYF
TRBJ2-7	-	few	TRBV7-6	TGTGCCAGCAGCTCAAACTCGAACTACGAGCAGTACTTC	CASSSNSNYEQYF
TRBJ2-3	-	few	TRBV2	TGTGCCAGCAGTGAAGACAGGGTTACAGATACGCAGTATTTT	CASSEDRVTDTQYF
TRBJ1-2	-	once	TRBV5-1	TGCGCCACCAGCTTGCGGGGCGGTAACTATGGCTACACCTTC	CATSLRGGNYGYTF
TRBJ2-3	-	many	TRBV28	TGTGCCAGCAGTCTAGCGAACCCAGATACGCAGTATTTT	CASSLANPDTQYF
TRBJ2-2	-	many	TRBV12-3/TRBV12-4	TGTGCCAGCAGTTACATGGGGGGCGGCGGCGGGGAGCTGTTTTTT	CASSYMGGGGGELFF
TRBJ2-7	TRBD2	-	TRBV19	TGTGCCAGTAGTATTCTAGCGGGAGAGGGGGAGCAGTACTTC	CASSILAGEGEQYF
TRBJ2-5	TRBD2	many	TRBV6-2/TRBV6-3	TGTGCCAGCATGGCGACTAGCGGGATCTTAGTGGAGACCCAGTACTTC	CASMATSGILVETQYF
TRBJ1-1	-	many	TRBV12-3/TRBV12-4	TGTGCCAGCAGGGGGGCAGGGAATGAAGCTTTCTTT	CASRGAGNEAFF
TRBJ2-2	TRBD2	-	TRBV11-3	TGTGCCAGCAGCTTAGGGCGGGAGAGCCTAAACACCGGGGAGCTGTTTTTT	CASSLGRESLNTGELFF
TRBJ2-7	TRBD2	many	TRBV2	TGTGCCAGCAGTCGGTGGGGGACTAGCGGGAGTGTTCTATACGAGCAGTACTTC	CASSRWGTSGSVLYEQYF
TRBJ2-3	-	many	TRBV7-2	TGTGCCAGCAGCTTAGGTGGGGATTTCCTAGATACGCAGTATTTT	CASSLGGDFLDTQYF
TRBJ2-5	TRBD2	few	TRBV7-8	TGTGCCAGCAAATCACGGAGACTAGCGGGACAAGAGACCCAGTACTTC	CASKSRRLAGQETQYF